This T cell receptor beta chain was observed in a study of CD8 T cells in Susac syndrome. From blood CD8+ and CD4+ T cells, TCR beta sequences were generated. The authors reverse transcribed about 0.5 to 1 ug RNA with random hexamers. TCRdb reprocessed the immunoSEQ multiplex PCR reads via MiXCR and lists one record per CDR3 protein. The profile shows 20,000 to 25,000 distinct CDR3 sequences, 85% to 95% of them singletons. Germline-derived CDR1 and CDR2 are SGHDT and YYEEEE. The CDR3 is 15 residues long. The ends were cut back, 0 bases at V and 0 bases at J, with 9 bases in the middle. The TCR originated in a human donor in good health. What was sequenced was CD8+ T cells from PBMCs. The gene calls are TRBV5-6 and TRBJ1-1; the D gene is possibly TRBD1 (5 bases). DNA of the CDR3: TGTGCCAGCAGCTTGGCAGGGCAGCTGAACACTGAAGCTTTCTTT. Translated, it gives CASSLAGQLNTEAFF.